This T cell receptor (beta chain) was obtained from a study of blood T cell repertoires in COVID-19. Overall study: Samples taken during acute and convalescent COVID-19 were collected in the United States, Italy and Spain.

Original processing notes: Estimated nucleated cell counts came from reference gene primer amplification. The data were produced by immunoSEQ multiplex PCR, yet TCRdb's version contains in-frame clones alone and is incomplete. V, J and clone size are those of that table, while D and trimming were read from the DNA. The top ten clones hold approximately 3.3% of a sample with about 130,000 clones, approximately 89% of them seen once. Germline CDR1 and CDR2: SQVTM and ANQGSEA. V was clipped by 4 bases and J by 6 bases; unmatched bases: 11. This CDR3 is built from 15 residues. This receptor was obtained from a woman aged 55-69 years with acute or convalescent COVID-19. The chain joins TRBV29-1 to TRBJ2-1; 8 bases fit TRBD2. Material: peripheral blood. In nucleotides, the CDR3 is TGCAGCGTTGGAAAACTAGCGGCCGCCCGCAATGAGCAGTTCTTC. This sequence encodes CSVGKLAAARNEQFF.